A selection of T cell receptor beta chains follows, all from one sample in a study of CD8+ T cells in alopecia areata. Libraries were prepared by immunoSEQ multiplex PCR; TCRdb keeps only in-frame clonotypes and omits some of them. The profile shows roughly 200,000 clones, roughly 60% of them singletons. The sample was CD4+ T cells sorted from blood, taken at week 0. The receptors were sampled from a human donor with alopecia areata. The CDR3 runs from the conserved cysteine through the conserved F or W. The order of the fields is clone size, J gene, CDR3 length, D gene, V gene, CDR3 protein, CDR3 DNA. The D gene is left open where the match is weak. For some rows the clone size is stated as once, few or many, or as a class when expanded; others skip it.

clone size: .
J gene: TRBJ1-5
CDR3 length: 13
D gene: .
V gene: TRBV2
CDR3 protein: CASSEVWNQPQHF
CDR3 DNA: TGTGCCAGCAGTGAAGTGTGGAATCAGCCCCAGCATTTT

clone size: .
J gene: TRBJ2-5
CDR3 length: 14
D gene: .
V gene: TRBV6-1
CDR3 protein: CASSESRAQETQYF
CDR3 DNA: TGTGCCAGCAGTGAATCCAGGGCGCAAGAGACCCAGTACTTC

clone size: .
J gene: TRBJ2-7
CDR3 length: 12
D gene: TRBD1
V gene: TRBV29-1
CDR3 protein: CSTRQGPYEQYF
CDR3 DNA: TGCAGCACCCGACAGGGCCCCTACGAGCAGTACTTC

clone size: few
J gene: TRBJ1-5
CDR3 length: 15
D gene: TRBD1
V gene: TRBV9
CDR3 protein: CASSEGQAPGQPQHF
CDR3 DNA: TGTGCCAGCAGCGAGGGACAGGCCCCTGGACAGCCCCAGCATTTT

clone size: .
J gene: TRBJ1-2
CDR3 length: 12
D gene: .
V gene: TRBV9
CDR3 protein: CASRANRDGYTF
CDR3 DNA: TGTGCCAGCAGGGCAAACAGGGATGGCTACACCTTC

clone size: .
J gene: TRBJ1-1
CDR3 length: 14
D gene: .
V gene: TRBV29-1
CDR3 protein: CSVTPVVSGTEAFF
CDR3 DNA: TGCAGCGTTACCCCGGTGGTATCGGGCACTGAAGCTTTCTTT

clone size: .
J gene: TRBJ2-2
CDR3 length: 15
D gene: TRBD2
V gene: TRBV29-1
CDR3 protein: CSVHLKRGPTGELFF
CDR3 DNA: TGCAGCGTTCACTTAAAGCGGGGCCCCACCGGGGAGCTGTTTTTT

clone size: .
J gene: TRBJ2-4
CDR3 length: 13
D gene: TRBD1
V gene: TRBV30
CDR3 protein: CAWSVDDRGNQYF
CDR3 DNA: TGTGCCTGGAGTGTTGATGACAGGGGGAATCAGTACTTC

clone size: .
J gene: TRBJ2-1
CDR3 length: 14
D gene: TRBD1
V gene: TRBV10-1
CDR3 protein: CASRGQGSNNEQFF
CDR3 DNA: TGCGCCAGCAGAGGACAGGGTTCGAACAATGAGCAGTTCTTC

clone size: .
J gene: TRBJ1-1
CDR3 length: 13
D gene: .
V gene: TRBV4-1
CDR3 protein: CASSQRGNTEAFF
CDR3 DNA: TGCGCCAGCAGCCAACGTGGGAACACTGAAGCTTTCTTT

clone size: .
J gene: TRBJ1-2
CDR3 length: 11
D gene: .
V gene: TRBV30
CDR3 protein: CAREDGRGETF
CDR3 DNA: TGTGCCCGGGAAGACGGCAGGGGAGAAACCTTC

clone size: few
J gene: TRBJ1-1
CDR3 length: 13
D gene: .
V gene: TRBV1
CDR3 protein: CTSMGQGYPGAFF
CDR3 DNA: TGCACCAGCATGGGACAGGGCTACCCTGGGGCTTTCTTT

clone size: .
J gene: TRBJ2-2
CDR3 length: 15
D gene: TRBD2
V gene: TRBV29-1
CDR3 protein: CSAVEGGASTGELFF
CDR3 DNA: TGCAGCGCCGTAGAGGGAGGGGCTAGCACCGGGGAGCTGTTTTTT

clone size: .
J gene: TRBJ2-5
CDR3 length: 13
D gene: .
V gene: TRBV14
CDR3 protein: CASSQLFGDSQYF
CDR3 DNA: TGTGCCAGCAGCCAGTTGTTTGGGGATTCCCAGTACTTC

clone size: .
J gene: TRBJ1-2
CDR3 length: 14
D gene: TRBD1
V gene: TRBV29-1
CDR3 protein: CSVHPGQGIGGYTF
CDR3 DNA: TGCAGCGTCCACCCGGGACAGGGGATTGGTGGCTACACCTTC

clone size: .
J gene: TRBJ1-2
CDR3 length: 16
D gene: .
V gene: TRBV29-1
CDR3 protein: CSVEDPEEGANYGYTF
CDR3 DNA: TGCAGCGTTGAAGATCCCGAGGAGGGGGCTAACTATGGCTACACCTTC

clone size: .
J gene: TRBJ1-2
CDR3 length: 16
D gene: .
V gene: TRBV4-1
CDR3 protein: CASSPLTLPTYYGYTF
CDR3 DNA: TGCGCCAGCAGCCCCCTTACGCTACCCACCTACTATGGCTACACCTTC

clone size: few
J gene: TRBJ2-7
CDR3 length: 15
D gene: .
V gene: TRBV7-2
CDR3 protein: CASSSKPSPGLEQYF
CDR3 DNA: TGTGCCAGCAGCTCCAAGCCCTCTCCGGGGCTCGAGCAGTACTTC

clone size: few
J gene: TRBJ2-1
CDR3 length: 15
D gene: TRBD1
V gene: TRBV25-1
CDR3 protein: CASSETETGDNEQFF
CDR3 DNA: TGTGCCAGCAGTGAAACCGAGACAGGGGATAATGAGCAGTTCTTC

clone size: .
J gene: TRBJ2-1
CDR3 length: 15
D gene: TRBD2
V gene: TRBV11-2
CDR3 protein: CASSLEGLDSNEQFF
CDR3 DNA: TGTGCCAGCAGCTTAGAGGGACTAGATTCCAATGAGCAGTTCTTC